This T cell receptor beta chain is from a study of graft-versus-host responses after intestinal transplantation. As for the study in general: Tacrolimus and steroids were given for around 3 years to all recipients after anti-thymocyte globulin induction. Study results and caveats: Early HvG declines after transplant were associated with peak circulating GvH clone levels. Recipient bone marrow held GvH clones, some seen earlier in ileum or blood. Elevated graft-versus-host to host-versus-graft clonal ratios in allografts were recorded for patients with graft-donor T cell macrochimerism.

CDR1 SGHTA and CDR2 FQGNSA come from the germline V gene. Trimming removed 0 bases at V and 4 bases at J, with 12 bases between. The CDR3 extends over 15 amino acids. Method: immunoSEQ multiplex PCR; TCRdb's copy keeps in-frame clones and lacks some. The data contain about 100,000 clones, over 75% of them singletons. Comment on this clone: Its target is not known.

This receptor was identified in a human donor who was the organ donor for an intestinal transplant. The rearrangement uses TRBV7-2 and TRBJ1-2, with D tentatively TRBD1 (5 bases). The sequenced sample was unstimulated CD4+ T cells sorted from spleen or lymph node cells, obtained before transplant. Here the CDR3 reads CASSLAGTAPYGYTF. For the CDR3, the DNA is TGTGCCAGCAGCTTAGCGGGGACCGCTCCCTATGGCTACACCTTC.